This T cell receptor (beta chain) was sequenced in a study of monozygotic twins with inflammatory bowel disease. Every single donor had an approximately 2.7 ml blood sample drawn. The CDR3 is 16 amino acids. Germline V gives CDR1 MNHEY, CDR2 SMNVEV (reference sequence). Making each TCR library took roughly 3,400 ng of total RNA. cDNA encoding TCRalpha and TCRbeta underwent two nested PCRs of roughly 16 and 10 cycles, each of which was followed by bead purification. No DNA is given; TCRdb re-called the 5' RACE reads and lists each CDR3 protein once. This repertoire includes about 450,000 distinct CDR3 sequences.

J is TRBJ2-2 and V is TRBV27; checking the TCRdb D call of TRBD1 is not possible without DNA. The sequencing sample was made of blood. This sequence was found in a human donor with ulcerative colitis or Crohn's disease, or a healthy co-twin of an affected twin (not recorded which). The CDR3 sequence: CASSFQRGWNTGELFF.